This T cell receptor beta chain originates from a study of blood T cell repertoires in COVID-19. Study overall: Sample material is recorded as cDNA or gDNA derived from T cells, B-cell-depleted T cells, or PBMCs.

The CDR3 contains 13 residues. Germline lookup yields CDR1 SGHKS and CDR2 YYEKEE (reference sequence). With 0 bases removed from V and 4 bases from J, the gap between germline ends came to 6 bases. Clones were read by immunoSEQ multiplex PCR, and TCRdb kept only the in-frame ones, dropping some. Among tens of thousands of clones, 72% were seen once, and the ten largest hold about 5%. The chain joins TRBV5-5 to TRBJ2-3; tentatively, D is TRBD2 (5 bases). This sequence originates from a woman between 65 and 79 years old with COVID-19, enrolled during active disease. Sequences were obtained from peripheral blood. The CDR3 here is CASSLAGADTQYF. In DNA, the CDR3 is TGTGCCAGCAGCTTGGCCGGGGCAGATACGCAGTATTTT. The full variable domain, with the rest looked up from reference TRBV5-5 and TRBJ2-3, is DAGVTQSPTHLIKTRGQQVTLRCSPISGHKSVSWYQQVLGQGPQFIFQYYEKEERGRGNFPDRFSARQFPNYSSELNVNALLLGDSALYLCASSLAGADTQYFGPGTRLTVL.